This passage covers 11 T cell receptor beta chains from one sample sequenced in a study of early stage breast cancer tumors. The table came from immunoSEQ multiplex PCR; TCRdb's copy has only in-frame clones and leaves some out. The table records fewer than 75,000 clones, around 80% of them present only once. The sequenced sample consisted of blood. The receptors shown here come from a person in their thirties with breast cancer.

The rearrangement links TRBV10-3 to TRBJ1-5; D possibly corresponds to TRBD1 (5 bases). Trimming removed 7 bases from V and 3 bases from J, with 13 bases in between. The CDR3 covers 14 residues. Germline CDR1 reads ENHRY; CDR2 reads SYGVKD. The CDR3 loop is CAINSRQNNQPQHF. CDR3 DNA sequence: TGTGCCATCAATTCCAGACAGAACAATCAGCCCCAGCATTTT.

This chain joins TRBV6-5 and TRBJ2-3, with 7 bases that match TRBD2. The CDR3 loop spans 15 amino acids. The ends lost 7 bases at V and 0 bases at J; junction bases unmatched: 7. The germline V gene has CDR1 MNHEY and CDR2 SVGAGI. The chain's CDR3 is CASTTRTRSTDTQYF. The CDR3 nucleotides are TGTGCCAGCACCACCAGGACTAGAAGCACAGATACGCAGTATTTT.

The rearrangement links TRBV5-8 to TRBJ2-1, with no clear D. The V gene lost 0 bases and the J gene lost 7 bases, with 11 bases spanning the gap. The CDR3 is 14 amino acids. In germline, CDR1 is SGHTS, CDR2 YDEGEE. CDR3 DNA sequence: TGTGCCAGCAGCTTGGAACGGTCTCGGAATGAGCAGTTCTTC. Amino acids: CASSLERSRNEQFF.

This chain joins TRBV4-1 and TRBJ1-5; D not certain. The CDR3 contains 14 residues. Trimming cost V 1 base and J 0 bases, with 4 bases left between them. Germline V gene sequence: CDR1 MGHRA, CDR2 YSYEKL. The CDR3 DNA reads as TGCGCCAGCAGCCAAGTCCATAGCAATCAGCCCCAGCATTTT. It translates to CASSQVHSNQPQHF.

The rearrangement joins TRBV30 to TRBJ2-3, with 7 bases aligning to TRBD2. Germline CDR1 reads GTSNPN; CDR2 reads SVGIG (reference sequence). The ends lost 2 bases at V and 1 base at J; junction bases unmatched: 12. The CDR3 is 17 residues long. CDR3 coding DNA: TGTGCCTGGAGTCCCCTCATGGGGCTAGCGGGCACAGATACGCAGTATTTT. The encoded protein is CAWSPLMGLAGTDTQYF.

The chain has TRBV2 and TRBJ2-7; 7 bases are a match to TRBD1. Per germline, CDR1 SNHLY and CDR2 FYNNEI. J was trimmed by 4 bases and V by 7 bases; bases with no gene match: 10. This CDR3 comprises 14 residues. For the CDR3, the DNA is TGTGCCAGCAAAGGGACAGCTAATCAATACGAGCAGTACTTC. It specifies CASKGTANQYEQYF.

The rearrangement joins TRBV5-1 to TRBJ1-2; D is unclear. The CDR3 is 14 amino acids. In germline, CDR1 is SGHRS, CDR2 YFSETQ. V shed 2 bases and J shed 3 bases, with 11 bases lying between them. The CDR3 is CASSLGISDYGYTF. CDR3 in DNA: TGCGCCAGCAGCTTAGGCATCAGTGACTATGGCTACACCTTC.

The CDR3 loop is CASSSTGTLGETQYF. In DNA form, the CDR3 reads TGTGCCAGCAGCTCCACCGGGACCCTAGGAGAGACCCAGTACTTC. The chain couples TRBV7-2 to TRBJ2-5, with D perhaps assigned TRBD1 or TRBD2 (5 bases each). Germline V gives CDR1 SGHTA, CDR2 FQGNSA. The V and J ends lost 4 bases and 4 bases respectively, with 16 bases between them. There are 15 residues in the CDR3.

The CDR3 DNA sequence: TGTGCCAGCAGCGTAGAAGGCGTGAGCGCGAGGAATGAGCAGTTCTTC. Translation: CASSVEGVSARNEQFF. The chain uses TRBV9 and TRBJ2-1; D not certain. V was pared by 0 bases and J by 7 bases, with 17 bases between. Germline values: CDR1 SGDLS, CDR2 YYNGEE. The CDR3 consists of 16 residues.

The chain links TRBV4-3 to TRBJ2-7; 8 bases align to TRBD2. The V gene end was trimmed by 4 bases and the J gene end by 2 bases; junction bases not matched to a gene: 1. From germline, CDR1 is LGHNA and CDR2 YSLEER. The CDR3 runs 13 residues. The chain's CDR3 is CASSPGLAYEQYF. CDR3 DNA: TGCGCCAGCAGCCCGGGACTAGCCTACGAGCAGTACTTC.

This rearrangement joins TRBV6-5 to TRBJ1-6, with 7 bases lining up with TRBD1. Trimming took 5 bases from V and 6 from J; bases not matched to a gene: 7. Germline V lookup: CDR1 MNHEY, CDR2 SVGAGI. The CDR3 loop spans 15 amino acids. In DNA, the CDR3 is TGTGCCAGCAGTCCCCCGGGACAGTTTAATTCACCCCTCCACTTT. It codes for CASSPPGQFNSPLHF.